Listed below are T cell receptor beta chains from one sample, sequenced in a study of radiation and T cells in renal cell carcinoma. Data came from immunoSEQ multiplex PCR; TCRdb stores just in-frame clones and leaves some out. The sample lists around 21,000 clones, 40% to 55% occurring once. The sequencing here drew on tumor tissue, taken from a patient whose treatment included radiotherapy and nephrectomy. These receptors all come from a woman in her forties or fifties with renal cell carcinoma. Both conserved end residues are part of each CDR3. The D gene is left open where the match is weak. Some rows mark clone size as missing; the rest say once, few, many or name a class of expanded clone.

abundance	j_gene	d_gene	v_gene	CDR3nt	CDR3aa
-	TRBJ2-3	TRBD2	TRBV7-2	TGTGCCAGCAGACTAGCGGGCCGCACAGATACGCAGTATTTT	CASRLAGRTDTQYF
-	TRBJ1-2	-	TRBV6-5	TGTGCCAGCAGCCCTGACGACGTCTATGGCTACACCTTC	CASSPDDVYGYTF
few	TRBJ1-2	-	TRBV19	TGTGCCAGTAGTCCTACAGCTAACTATGGCTACACCTTC	CASSPTANYGYTF
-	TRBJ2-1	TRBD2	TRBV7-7	TGTGCTAGCAGCTTAGCGGGGGGCGTGCAGTTCTTC	CASSLAGGVQFF
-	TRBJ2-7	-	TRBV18	TGTGCCAGCTCACGGGGGGACTCCTACGAGCAGTACTTC	CASSRGDSYEQYF
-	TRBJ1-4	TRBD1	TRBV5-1	TGCGCCAGCAGCCCGACAGGGGGCGCGTATGAAAAACTGTTTTTT	CASSPTGGAYEKLFF
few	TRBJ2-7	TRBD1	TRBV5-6	TGTGCCAGCAGCTTAGGACAGGGCCGTCAGCAGTACTTC	CASSLGQGRQQYF
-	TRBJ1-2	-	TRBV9	TGTGCCAGCAGCGTGGAGGACAGAGGGCTCTATGGCTACACCTTC	CASSVEDRGLYGYTF
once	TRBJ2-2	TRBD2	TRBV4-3	TGCGCCAGCAGCCCAGCCCGGGGGGTGGGCACCGGGGAGCTGTTTTTT	CASSPARGVGTGELFF
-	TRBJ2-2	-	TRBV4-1	TGCGCCAGCAGCCAGGCGGGGATGGCCGGGGAGCTGTTTTTT	CASSQAGMAGELFF
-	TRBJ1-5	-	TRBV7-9	TGTGCCAGCAGTTCACGACAGGCTCGGAATCAGCCCCAGCATTTT	CASSSRQARNQPQHF
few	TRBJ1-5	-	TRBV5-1	TGCGCCAGCAGTAAAGAAACGGGGGGTCAGCCCCAGCATTTT	CASSKETGGQPQHF
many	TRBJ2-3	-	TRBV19	TGTGCCAGTAGTATAGTAGTCAGTTCAGATACGCAGTATTTT	CASSIVVSSDTQYF
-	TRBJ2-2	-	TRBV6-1	TGTGCCAGCAGTGAAGGGCTCCAGCGCACCGGGGAGCTGTTTTTT	CASSEGLQRTGELFF
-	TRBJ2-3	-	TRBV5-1	TGCGCCAGCAGCTCTAACACAGATACGCAGTATTTT	CASSSNTDTQYF
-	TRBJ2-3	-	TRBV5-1	TGCGCCAGCAGCTTATTCACAGATACGCAGTATTTT	CASSLFTDTQYF